The 24 T cell receptor beta chains below come from one sample, sequenced in a study of blood T cells in healthy people across ages. It was with a sample-barcoded 5' primer and a J-beta primer mix that a second PCR of about 6 to 12 cycles was run. TCRdb called the 5' RACE reads again in MiXCR, with one record for every CDR3 protein. The table includes more than 800,000 distinct CDR3 sequences, 25% to 35% detected once. The sample consisted of blood. Receptors originate from a woman of 80 years or more in good health.

As concerns this clonotype: A much larger clone lies a single base off, so this may be a read error. The rearrangement links TRBV15 to TRBJ2-3; D is uncertain. The germline gives CDR1 LNHNV, CDR2 YYDKDF (reference sequence). The CDR3 contains 15 residues. CDR3 DNA: TGTGCCGCCAGCAGGTCGGTTACCCGCACAGATACGCAGTATTTT. It yields the protein CAASRSVTRTDTQYF.

This clonotype was seen a handful of times. This chain uses TRBV20-1 with TRBJ1-1, with D possibly matching TRBD1 (6 bases). The CDR3 covers 11 residues. From germline, CDR1 is DFQATT and CDR2 SNEGSKA (reference sequence). DNA of the CDR3: TGCAAATCGGACAGAAACACTGAAGCTTTCTTT. Amino acid sequence: CKSDRNTEAFF.

This clonotype was detected many times. The chain couples TRBV27 to TRBJ2-7; perhaps TRBD1 as D (7 bases). The CDR3 runs 15 residues. The germline V gene encodes CDR1 MNHEY and CDR2 SMNVEV (reference sequence). V was cut by 6 bases and J by 4 bases, with 19 bases left in between. CDR3 DNA sequence: TGTGCCAGCAGCAGGAGGGACAGACAAGCATACGAGCAGTACTTC. It translates to CASSRRDRQAYEQYF.

The V gene is TRBV28, the J gene TRBJ2-3, with D perhaps assigned TRBD1 or TRBD2 (5 bases each). This CDR3 is built from 16 residues. Germline values: CDR1 MDHEN, CDR2 SYDVKM. V was shortened by 6 bases and J by 1 base, with 17 bases between the two germline ends. CDR3 protein: CASSPGGLRGTDTQYF. CDR3 sequence (DNA): TGTGCCAGCAGCCCTGGGGGTCTAAGGGGCACAGATACGCAGTATTTT.

The chain recombines TRBV7-2 with TRBJ1-1; 10 bases are shared with TRBD1. Trimming removed 0 bases from V and 3 bases from J; junction bases left unmatched: 1. The CDR3 runs to 15 residues. Germline CDR1 and CDR2: SGHTA and FQGNSA. This chain's CDR3 is CASSLAGTGDTEAFF. The CDR3 nucleotides are TGTGCCAGCAGCTTAGCGGGGACAGGGGACACTGAAGCTTTCTTT. Combining the CDR3 with reference TRBV7-2 and TRBJ1-1 gives the whole variable domain GAGVSQSPSNKVTEKGKDVELRCDPISGHTALYWYRQSLGQGLEFLIYFQGNSAPDKSGLPSDRFSAERTGGSVSTLTIQRTQQEDSAVYLCASSLAGTGDTEAFFGQGTRLTVV.

Notes on this clonotype: A much larger clone is a single base away; this may be a read error. This chain uses TRBV7-2 with TRBJ1-4; 11 bases map to TRBD1. Germline V gene data show CDR1 as SGHTA and CDR2 as FQGNSA. The CDR3 runs to 14 residues. Here the CDR3 DNA reads TGTGCCAGCAGCCGGGACAGGGGGAATGAAGAACTGTTTTTT. Translated: CASSRDRGNEELFF.

The V and J genes are TRBV27 and TRBJ1-1, with a tentative D call TRBD1 (6 bases). The CDR3 runs 14 residues. Germline CDR1 is MNHEY and CDR2 is SMNVEV (reference sequence). The V gene lost 5 bases and the J gene lost 2 bases, with 12 bases spanning the gap. Written as DNA, the CDR3 is TGTGCCAGCAGTCCGCAGACAGGTAACACTGAAGCTTTCTTT. This translates into CASSPQTGNTEAFF.

As to this clonotype: A much larger clone lies one base from this, so it may be a read error. The V call is TRBV12-3 or TRBV12-4, the J call TRBJ2-1; D is perhaps TRBD2 (5 bases). This CDR3 is 14 amino acids long. The CDR3 protein is CARSSGLRANEQFF. The CDR3 region has the DNA TGTGCCCGCAGTTCCGGTTTGAGGGCGAATGAGCAGTTCTTC.

This clonotype was seen just once. V usage is TRBV29-1 and J usage is TRBJ2-7, with TRBD1 matching 7 bases. Per germline, CDR1 SQVTM and CDR2 ANQGSEA. Trimming removed 5 bases from V and 5 bases from J; junction bases left unmatched: 6. The CDR3 totals 12 residues. The CDR3 bases are TGCAGCGTTTCAAACAGGGGCCACGAGCAGTACTTC. Encoded protein: CSVSNRGHEQYF.

About this clonotype itself: A much larger clone differs from this one at a single base, so this may be a read error. The chain employs TRBV14 and TRBJ2-1; D is unclear. The J call is in doubt because the DNA end fits TRBJ2-7 better. There are 15 residues in the CDR3. Germline values: CDR1 SGHDN, CDR2 FVKESK. CDR3 sequence: CASSQGVSSYNEQYF. The CDR3 region has the DNA TGTGCCAGCAGCCAAGGAGTTTCCTCCTACAATGAGCAGTACTTC.

This clonotype was observed at least ten times. V is TRBV7-2 and J is TRBJ2-3; TRBD2 agrees at 7 bases. The CDR3 is made up of 18 amino acids. CDR1 SGHTA and CDR2 FQGNSA come from the germline V gene. V lost 0 bases to trimming and J lost 0 bases; unmatched junction nucleotides: 9. CDR3 nucleotide sequence: TGTGCCAGCAGCTTAGCGCTTGTAGGTAGCGGGAGCACAGATACGCAGTATTTT. Translated: CASSLALVGSGSTDTQYF.

There are a few counts of this clonotype. An end of the junction does not agree with germline; a read error may underlie this. The CDR3 spells CASSPKEHRALGERFF. The CDR3 coding sequence is TGTGCCAGCAGTCCCAAAGAGCACCGGGCCTTGGGGGAGCGGTTTTTT. The chain recombines TRBV7-9 with TRBJ2-2; D is possibly TRBD1 or TRBD2 (5 bases each). There are 16 residues in the CDR3. Germline V CDR1 and CDR2: SEHNR, FQNEAQ (reference sequence).

At least ten counts were recorded for this clonotype. The chain couples TRBV7-9 to TRBJ1-6; TRBD1 matches 8 bases. CDR3 size: 15 residues. V gave up 7 bases and J gave up 6 bases; unmatched junction bases: 8. Germline assignment: CDR1 SEHNR and CDR2 FQNEAQ (reference sequence). CDR3 sequence reads: CASMPGTGVNSPLHF. The CDR3 DNA sequence: TGTGCCAGCATGCCCGGGACAGGCGTTAATTCACCCCTCCACTTT.

V and J are TRBV9 and TRBJ2-6; TRBD1 matches at 8 bases. In germline, CDR1 is SGDLS, CDR2 YYNGEE. V lost 4 bases to trimming and J lost 0 bases; unmatched junction nucleotides: 12. The CDR3 has 19 residues. Written as DNA, the CDR3 is TGTGCCAGCAGCACGAGCCGGGACAGGAAAAGCTCTGGGGCCAACGTCCTGACTTTC. It is translated as CASSTSRDRKSSGANVLTF.

This clonotype was counted ten times or more. This chain joins TRBV5-4 and TRBJ2-3; D may be TRBD1 (7 bases). CDR3 length equals 15 residues. Germline CDR1 reads SGHNT; CDR2 reads YYREEE (reference sequence). V was shortened by 6 bases and J by 0 bases, with 14 bases between the two germline ends. The CDR3 DNA reads as TGTGCCAGCAACCAGGGGGGCTTCAGCACAGATACGCAGTATTTT. Translating it yields CASNQGGFSTDTQYF. The full variable domain, with the rest looked up from reference TRBV5-4 and TRBJ2-3, is ETGVTQSPTHLIKTRGQQVTLRCSSQSGHNTVSWYQQALGQGPQFIFQYYREEENGRGNFPPRFSGLQFPNYSSELNVNALELDDSALYLCASNQGGFSTDTQYFGPGTRLTVL.

This clonotype was recorded many times. The rearrangement joins TRBV5-1 to TRBJ1-4; 11 bases are shared with TRBD1. The CDR3 totals 18 residues. V lost 9 bases, J lost 3 bases, and 16 bases stayed unmatched. The germline gives CDR1 SGHRS, CDR2 YFSETQ. The DNA for the CDR3 is TGCGCCATCGTAATCGGACAGGGGGCAGGTTGTGCTAATGAAAAACTGTTTTTT. Translation: CAIVIGQGAGCANEKLFF. Full variable domain (outside the CDR3, taken from reference TRBV5-1 and TRBJ1-4): KAGVTQTPRYLIKTRGQQVTLSCSPISGHRSVSWYQQTPGQGLQFLFEYFSETQRNKGNFPGRFSGRQFSNSRSEMNVSTLELGDSALYLCAIVIGQGAGCANEKLFFGSGTQLSVL.

This clonotype has just a few counts. The chain combines TRBV6-2 or TRBV6-3 with TRBJ1-1; 7 bases are a match to TRBD1. The CDR3 spans 13 residues. The trim removed 6 bases at V and 11 bases at J, leaving 12 bases unmatched. Germline-derived CDR1 and CDR2 are MNHEY and SVGEGT. CDR3 bases: TGTGCCAGCAGCCGACGGACAGGAGGTGAGGCTTTCTTT. Its translation is CASSRRTGGEAFF.

The chain employs TRBV29-1 and TRBJ2-6, with unresolved D. Germline-derived CDR1 and CDR2 are SQVTM and ANQGSEA. V dropped 4 bases and J dropped 4 bases, with 5 bases sitting between them. The CDR3 consists of 12 residues. In nucleotides, the CDR3 is TGCAGCGTTGGTGACGGGGCCAACGTCCTGACTTTC. Translated: CSVGDGANVLTF.

The chain combines TRBV5-1 with TRBJ1-5; no firm D call. V lost 5 bases, J lost 4 bases, and 13 bases lay in between. Germline V CDR1 and CDR2: SGHRS, YFSETQ. This CDR3 region has 14 residues. CDR3 residues: CASSSGPGNQPQHF. The CDR3 region has the DNA TGCGCCAGCAGTTCGGGTCCGGGTAATCAGCCCCAGCATTTT.

This rearrangement joins TRBV28 to TRBJ1-1, with D hard to call. This CDR3 contains 14 residues. In germline, CDR1 is MDHEN, CDR2 SYDVKM. Trimming left V 6 bases short and J 3 bases short, with 14 bases between. CDR3 protein: CASSPIRWDTEAFF. The DNA for the CDR3 is TGTGCCAGCAGCCCAATCCGGTGGGACACTGAAGCTTTCTTT.

As to this clonotype: A much larger clone lies a single base off, so this may be a read error. This chain joins TRBV6-5 and TRBJ2-3; TRBD1 matches 8 bases. The CDR3 covers 15 residues. V trimming: 2 bases; J trimming: 6 bases; junction bases outside the gene matches: 7. Germline CDR1 reads MNHEY; CDR2 reads SVGAGI. The DNA for the CDR3 is TGTGCCAGCAGTTACGGGACAGGTCGTGGCGATACGCAGTATTTT. Residues: CASSYGTGRGDTQYF.

This clonotype was counted ten times or more. The chain joins TRBV29-1 to TRBJ2-5; 7 bases match TRBD1. Germline loops: CDR1 SQVTM, CDR2 ANQGSEA. The CDR3 covers 13 residues. Trimming cost V 5 bases and J 2 bases; bases outside gene matches: 5. The CDR3 loop reads CSVRQGTQETQYF. CDR3 in DNA: TGCAGCGTTCGACAGGGAACTCAAGAGACCCAGTACTTC.

Concerning this clonotype: This sequence may be a read error, since a much larger clone differs from it by one base. V gene TRBV12-3 or TRBV12-4 combines with J gene TRBJ1-1; TRBD1 might be the D (5 bases). The CDR3 length is 14 residues. V gave up 8 bases and J gave up 8 bases, with 21 bases separating them. The CDR3 sequence: CASGPHTSEGEAFF. As DNA, the CDR3 is TGTGCCAGCGGACCCCATACTTCAGAGGGGGAAGCTTTCTTT.

This clonotype was seen ten or more times. The chain employs TRBV18 and TRBJ1-2; a possible D gene is TRBD1 (6 bases). CDR1 and CDR2 from the germline V gene are KGHSH and LQKENI. The CDR3 covers 14 residues. V lost 3 bases and J 4 bases, leaving 12 bases between the germline ends. Here the CDR3 DNA reads TGTGCCAGCTCACCCGGCTCAGGGGTCTATGGCTACACCTTC. Its translation: CASSPGSGVYGYTF.